This TCR beta chain derives from a study of beta chain features in type 1 diabetes. Study-wide findings and caveats: Across all four CD4+ subsets, people with type 1 diabetes showed modestly shorter TCRB CDR3s. It was not settled here whether HLA type affects TCRB rearrangement. Type 1 diabetes patients showed fewer insertions and more deletions at VDJ junctions.

CD4+ naive, central memory, regulatory and stem cell-like memory subsets were isolated by sorting on CD45RO/CCR7/CD25/CD127/CD95/CD27. There are 16 residues in the CDR3. The germline CDR1 and CDR2 sequences are SQVTM and ANQGSEA. V was cut by 0 bases and J by 0 bases, with 12 bases left in between. Investigators reverse transcribed all isolated RNA, so they sequenced expressed TCRB transcripts. Method: immunoSEQ multiplex PCR; TCRdb's copy keeps in-frame clones and lacks some. The sample lists 500,000 to 850,000 clones; 11% to 15% were seen once. Notes on this clone: Its antigen is unknown.

The source is a man aged 18 to 35 with type 1 diabetes. Sequenced: naive CD4+ T cells from blood. This rearrangement joins TRBV29-1 to TRBJ2-1; D not resolved. CDR3 DNA sequence: TGCAGCGTTGAAGATAGGCGAGCAGGCTCCTACAATGAGCAGTTCTTC. It specifies CSVEDRRAGSYNEQFF.